The 9 T cell receptor beta chains in this list originate from one sample, sequenced in a study of T cells after yellow fever vaccination. MiXCR was run by TCRdb on the 5' RACE reads, yielding one entry per CDR3 protein. The profile shows a few hundred thousand distinct CDR3 sequences, around 6.8% of them singletons. Specimen: PBMCs, collected more than 40 days after the first yellow fever vaccination. The receptors stem from a man between 18 and 29 years old who received the YFV17D yellow fever vaccine.

The chain employs TRBV5-6 and TRBJ2-4; 9 bases map to TRBD2. The CDR3 spans 23 residues. Germline V gene lookup returns CDR1 SGHDT and CDR2 YYEEEE. Trimming removed 1 base from V and 0 bases from J; junction bases left unmatched: 23. CDR3: CASSLLVRVLAGSLAPAKNIQYF. The CDR3 DNA follows: TGTGCCAGCAGCTTGCTTGTGCGTGTCCTAGCGGGGTCCCTCGCGCCAGCCAAAAACATTCAGTACTTC.

Ten or more counts support this clonotype. The rearrangement joins TRBV12-3 or TRBV12-4 to TRBJ2-1; D tentatively reads TRBD1 or TRBD2 (5 bases each). The V end lost 8 bases, the J end lost 8 bases, and 10 bases lay between the germline ends. The CDR3 totals 11 residues. CDR3 region: CASRGPHEQFF. The DNA of the CDR3 is TGTGCCAGCCGGGGACCTCATGAGCAGTTCTTC.

This clonotype has a handful of counts. The V and J genes are TRBV18 and TRBJ2-5; D is perhaps TRBD1 (5 bases). This CDR3 is built from 14 residues. V was pared by 6 bases and J by 5 bases, with 16 bases between. The V gene's germline CDR1 is KGHSH and CDR2 LQKENI. The CDR3 DNA sequence: TGTGCCAGCTCGTCCAGGGAAGGCTGGGAGACCCAGTACTTC. It specifies CASSSREGWETQYF.

V and J are TRBV20-1 and TRBJ1-1, with D tentatively TRBD1 (5 bases). V lost 7 bases to trimming and J lost 1 base, with 19 bases between them. The CDR3 totals 15 residues. Germline V gene data show CDR1 as DFQATT and CDR2 as SNEGSKA (reference sequence). The CDR3 sequence is CSVTEPGLRNTEAFF. CDR3 DNA: TGCAGTGTCACGGAACCGGGACTTCGGAACACTGAAGCTTTCTTT.

This clonotype was found a few times. The chain couples TRBV7-9 to TRBJ1-6; no reliable D call. CDR1 SEHNR and CDR2 FQNEAQ come from the germline V gene (reference sequence). This CDR3 is built from 16 residues. Trimming cost V 4 bases and J 8 bases, with 18 bases left between them. For the CDR3, the DNA is TGTGCCAGCAGCTCCGATTTGGGATTTGGCCATTCACCCCTCCACTTT. This sequence encodes CASSSDLGFGHSPLHF.

This chain links TRBV5-1 with TRBJ2-5; possibly TRBD1 for D (5 bases). CDR3 length: 14 residues. The germline V gene has CDR1 SGHRS and CDR2 YFSETQ. V lost 2 bases, J lost 4 bases, and 12 bases lay in between. Written as DNA, the CDR3 is TGCGCCAGCAGCTTTATGACAGTAGGAGAGACCCAGTACTTC. This sequence encodes CASSFMTVGETQYF.

This clonotype was recorded at least ten times. V and J are TRBV20-1 and TRBJ2-5, with 9 bases matching TRBD2. Germline V CDR1 and CDR2: DFQATT, SNEGSKA (reference sequence). This CDR3 is built from 19 residues. Unmatched junction bases numbered 19, after V lost 3 bases and J lost 2 bases. The CDR3 region is CSASLWRVLAGPNQETQYF. For the CDR3, the DNA is TGCAGTGCTAGTTTATGGCGAGTCCTAGCGGGGCCTAATCAAGAGACCCAGTACTTC.

This clonotype was counted only a few times. The chain employs TRBV9 and TRBJ2-3, with D perhaps TRBD2 (7 bases). Trimming pared 0 bases from V and 5 bases from J, leaving 13 bases between. The CDR3 runs 15 residues. Germline V gene data show CDR1 as SGDLS and CDR2 as YYNGEE. The CDR3 DNA follows: TGTGCCAGCAGCGTAGGAATCGGGGGGCGAGATACGCAGTATTTT. This sequence encodes CASSVGIGGRDTQYF.

This clonotype turned up a few times. This chain joins TRBV20-1 and TRBJ2-1; a possible D gene is TRBD1 (5 bases). The CDR3 totals 13 residues. With 3 bases removed from V and 7 bases from J, the gap between germline ends came to 13 bases. Germline values: CDR1 DFQATT, CDR2 SNEGSKA (reference sequence). In DNA, the CDR3 is TGCAGTGCTAGTCAGGGCAGGGATAATGAGCAGTTCTTC. Residues: CSASQGRDNEQFF.